These 10 T cell receptor beta chains originate from one sample sequenced in a study of T cell repertoires in cytomegalovirus infection. TCRdb re-derived calls from the reads in MiXCR, one entry per CDR3 protein. Of some 200,000 distinct CDR3 sequences detected, roughly 9% appear once; the ten largest clones hold roughly 4.8%. Sequencing input: PBMCs. The origin of the receptors is a human donor in good health (CMV status not recorded). Some clones in this sample may be carry-over from other donors' samples.

Remarks on this clonotype: A much larger clone is a single base away; this may be a read error. J is TRBJ1-2 and V is TRBV14; TRBD1 aligns across 7 bases. CDR3 length: 13 residues. The germline V gene encodes CDR1 SGHDN and CDR2 FVKESK. After removal of 3 bases from V and 2 bases from J, the junction contained 0 bases not matched to a gene. The CDR3 coding sequence is TGTGCCAGCAGCCAGGGACAGAACTATGGCTACACCTTC. Protein sequence: CASSQGQNYGYTF.

This clonotype was seen many times. J is TRBJ2-3 and V is TRBV28; 14 bases align to TRBD2. V shed 5 bases and J 4 bases; nucleotides not matched to a gene: 5. The CDR3 is made up of 16 amino acids. Germline values: CDR1 MDHEN, CDR2 SYDVKM. CDR3 sequence reads: CASSPRTSGRSDTQYF. In nucleotides, the CDR3 is TGTGCCAGCAGTCCCCGGACTAGCGGGAGGTCAGATACGCAGTATTTT.

This clonotype was seen many times. J is TRBJ2-6 and V is TRBV12-3 or TRBV12-4; D is undetermined. Trimming stripped 5 bases from V and 1 base from J, with 9 bases between. This CDR3 comprises 15 residues. The CDR3 DNA reads as TGTGCCAGCAGTCACCAGTTTTCTGGGGCCAACGTCCTGACTTTC. Amino acid sequence: CASSHQFSGANVLTF.

The chain joins TRBV5-4 to TRBJ2-2; a possible D gene is TRBD2 (7 bases). V lost 3 bases and J 4 bases, leaving 19 bases between the germline ends. Germline V lookup: CDR1 SGHNT, CDR2 YYREEE (reference sequence). The CDR3 loop spans 17 amino acids. The CDR3 DNA reads as TGTGCCAGCAGCTCTGGAGGGGGGAGGGCCACCACCGGGGAGCTGTTTTTT. It specifies CASSSGGGRATTGELFF.

This clonotype was seen at least ten times. The V and J genes are TRBV7-2 and TRBJ1-5; D unresolved. The ends were cut back, 5 bases at V and 5 bases at J, with 13 bases in the middle. This CDR3 region has 14 residues. From germline, CDR1 is SGHTA and CDR2 FQGNSA. The CDR3 is CASSPRQDHQPQHF. In DNA form, the CDR3 reads TGTGCCAGCAGCCCGAGACAAGATCATCAGCCCCAGCATTTT.

This clonotype was counted between two and nine times. The rearrangement links TRBV18 to TRBJ1-1; tentative D call: TRBD1 (6 bases). CDR3 length: 15 residues. Germline V gene lookup returns CDR1 KGHSH and CDR2 LQKENI. The V gene lost 1 base and the J gene lost 2 bases, with 11 bases spanning the gap. CDR3 protein: CASSPRQGSNTEAFF. CDR3 nucleotides: TGTGCCAGCTCACCACGGCAGGGGAGCAACACTGAAGCTTTCTTT.

This clonotype was seen many times. The chain is built from TRBV13 and TRBJ1-1, with TRBD1 identical over 7 bases. Germline CDR1 is PRHDT and CDR2 is FYEKMQ (reference sequence). After removal of 2 bases from V and 8 bases from J, the junction contained 8 bases not matched to a gene. The CDR3 sequence is 14 residues long. CDR3 nucleotide sequence: TGTGCCAGCAGCTTATACCAGACAGGGTCGGAAGCTTTCTTT. Protein product: CASSLYQTGSEAFF.

In this sample, this clonotype turned up many times. The chain uses TRBV7-8 and TRBJ2-7; weak D call: TRBD1 (6 bases). Germline values: CDR1 SGHVS, CDR2 FQNEAQ. The length of the CDR3 is 14 residues. V was shortened by 4 bases and J by 0 bases, with 10 bases between the two germline ends. This chain's CDR3 is CASSSRGISYEQYF. The CDR3 nucleotides are TGTGCCAGCAGCTCCAGGGGCATCTCCTACGAGCAGTACTTC.

In this sample, this clonotype turned up many times. This sequence joins TRBV7-2 and TRBJ2-3; 11 bases line up with TRBD2. The trim removed 3 bases at V and 5 bases at J, leaving 1 base unmatched. Germline lookup yields CDR1 SGHTA and CDR2 FQGNSA. The CDR3 consists of 14 residues. The CDR3 DNA is TGTGCCAGCAGCTTCGGACTAGCGGGAGATACGCAGTATTTT. It is translated as CASSFGLAGDTQYF.

This clonotype has at least ten counts. The chain is built from TRBV12-3 or TRBV12-4 and TRBJ2-4; D may correspond to TRBD1 or TRBD2 (7 bases each). This CDR3 spans 18 amino acids. V dropped 5 bases and J dropped 2 bases, with 22 bases sitting between them. The chain's CDR3 is CASSRQGGGVSTKNIQYF. CDR3 DNA sequence: TGTGCCAGCAGTAGACAGGGAGGGGGGGTATCAACCAAAAACATTCAGTACTTC.